Listed below are T cell receptor beta chains from one sample, sequenced in a study of blood T cell repertoires in COVID-19. The data were produced by immunoSEQ multiplex PCR, yet TCRdb's version contains in-frame clones alone and is incomplete. The data show under 250,000 clones, 70% to 90% seen once. Material: peripheral blood. Receptor source: a man aged 18 to 29 with active or convalescent COVID-19. The CDR3 runs from the conserved cysteine through the conserved F or W. The order of the fields is V gene, clone size, J gene, D gene, CDR3 protein, CDR3 DNA. A D gene is named only where the DNA matches it firmly. Size is omitted from some rows. Given values are once, few, many or a class for expanded clones.

TRBV25-1	-	TRBJ1-2	-	CASSESPGARRGGYTF	TGTGCCAGCAGTGAATCCCCCGGGGCCCGCAGGGGTGGCTACACCTTC
TRBV3-1/TRBV3-2	once	TRBJ1-6	TRBD1	CASSQRQGGSPLHF	TGTGCCAGCAGCCAACGACAGGGAGGTTCACCCCTCCACTTT
TRBV13	-	TRBJ2-3	-	CASSRLSSTDTQYF	TGTGCCAGCAGCAGACTAAGTTCCACAGATACGCAGTATTTT
TRBV7-9	-	TRBJ2-1	-	CASSPMNEQFF	TGTGCCAGCAGCCCAATGAATGAGCAGTTCTTC
TRBV11-2	few	TRBJ1-6	-	CASSLGRSSYNSPLHF	TGTGCCAGCAGCTTAGGGAGGAGCTCCTATAATTCACCCCTCCACTTT
TRBV25-1	-	TRBJ2-1	TRBD1	CASSDPGQGDNEQFF	TGTGCCAGCAGTGACCCGGGACAGGGTGACAATGAGCAGTTCTTC
TRBV25-1	-	TRBJ1-1	-	CASSWSGTEAFF	TGTGCCAGCAGTTGGTCCGGCACTGAAGCTTTCTTT
TRBV6-6	-	TRBJ1-1	TRBD1	CASSHKQGENTEAFF	TGTGCCAGCAGCCACAAACAGGGGGAGAACACTGAAGCTTTCTTT
TRBV19	once	TRBJ1-2	TRBD1	CASRRDRGNGYTF	TGTGCCAGTAGAAGGGACAGAGGGAATGGCTACACCTTC
TRBV14	-	TRBJ1-2	-	CASSQGLDYGYTF	TGTGCCAGCAGCCAAGGTTTAGACTATGGCTACACCTTC
TRBV13	-	TRBJ1-6	-	CASSSSARRNSPLHF	TGTGCCAGCAGCTCCTCAGCAAGGAGAAATTCACCCCTCCACTTT
TRBV19	few	TRBJ1-1	TRBD1	CASSDTGGPLDTEAFF	TGTGCCAGTAGTGACACAGGGGGGCCGCTGGACACTGAAGCTTTCTTT
TRBV9	once	TRBJ2-4	-	CASSGGLQDSKNIQYF	TGTGCCAGCAGCGGAGGGCTGCAGGACAGCAAAAACATTCAGTACTTC
TRBV7-2	-	TRBJ2-2	-	CASSWRNTGELFF	TGTGCCAGCAGCTGGAGGAACACCGGGGAGCTGTTTTTT
TRBV25-1	-	TRBJ2-1	-	CASSDTTGRSYNEQFF	TGTGCCAGCAGTGACACGACAGGACGCTCCTACAATGAGCAGTTCTTC
TRBV6-5	-	TRBJ2-3	-	CASSQSTGGTDTQYF	TGTGCCAGCAGCCAATCGACAGGAGGCACAGATACGCAGTATTTT
TRBV2	once	TRBJ1-2	-	CASSVDAGSGYTF	TGTGCCAGCAGCGTCGACGCAGGCTCGGGCTACACCTTC
TRBV20-1	-	TRBJ2-7	-	CSASGPPTDEQYF	TGCAGTGCTAGTGGCCCGCCTACAGATGAGCAGTACTTC
TRBV19	-	TRBJ2-2	TRBD1	CASSMGAGGWTGELFF	TGTGCCAGTAGTATGGGGGCAGGGGGCTGGACCGGGGAGCTGTTTTTT
TRBV5-6	-	TRBJ2-5	-	CASSLLSVAVTTRETQYF	TGTGCCAGCAGCTTGTTATCAGTAGCGGTAACCACTCGAGAGACCCAGTACTTC
TRBV29-1	-	TRBJ2-7	TRBD2	CSVDASGSSYEQYF	TGCAGCGTTGATGCTAGCGGGAGCTCCTACGAGCAGTACTTC
TRBV28	-	TRBJ1-4	TRBD1	CASKSGTGVSEKLFF	TGTGCCAGCAAGAGCGGGACAGGGGTGAGTGAAAAACTGTTTTTT
TRBV7-6	-	TRBJ2-1	TRBD2	CASEQLAGEQFF	TGTGCCAGCGAGCAACTAGCGGGGGAGCAGTTCTTC
TRBV6-2/TRBV6-3	-	TRBJ1-2	-	CASSYSTQGYSYGYTF	TGTGCCAGCAGTTACTCGACGCAGGGATATAGCTATGGCTACACCTTC
TRBV7-3	once	TRBJ2-1	TRBD2	CASSNGLAGIYEQFF	TGTGCCAGCAGTAACGGACTAGCGGGGATCTATGAGCAGTTCTTC
TRBV7-2	-	TRBJ2-2	TRBD2	CASSYLSGGDDTGELFF	TGTGCCAGCAGCTACCTTAGCGGGGGGGACGACACCGGGGAGCTGTTTTTT
TRBV5-8	-	TRBJ2-3	-	CASSSERSTDTQYF	TGTGCCAGCAGCTCGGAGCGGTCCACAGATACGCAGTATTTT
TRBV2	-	TRBJ1-1	TRBD1	CASRLTGATEAFF	TGTGCCAGCAGGCTTACAGGGGCCACTGAAGCTTTCTTT
TRBV27	-	TRBJ1-2	-	CASSYSAANYGYTF	TGTGCCAGCAGTTATAGTGCGGCAAACTATGGCTACACCTTC
TRBV30	-	TRBJ1-1	TRBD1	CAWSSGGNTEAFF	TGTGCCTGGAGTTCAGGGGGGAACACTGAAGCTTTCTTT
TRBV5-1	-	TRBJ1-1	-	CASSLVTDENTEAFF	TGCGCCAGCAGCTTGGTAACAGACGAGAACACTGAAGCTTTCTTT
TRBV13	once	TRBJ1-3	TRBD1	CASSLGTGQFGNTIYF	TGTGCCAGCAGCTTAGGGACAGGGCAGTTTGGAAACACCATATATTTT
TRBV7-3	-	TRBJ2-5	TRBD2	CASSLGEGLAGGHRETQYF	TGTGCCAGCAGCTTAGGGGAAGGACTAGCGGGGGGACACAGGGAGACCCAGTACTTC
TRBV5-6	-	TRBJ2-7	TRBD2	CASSLGAGRDLYEQYF	TGTGCCAGCAGCTTGGGGGCCGGGAGGGATCTCTACGAGCAGTACTTC
TRBV28	-	TRBJ1-2	TRBD1	CASSLTRDRAMSGYTF	TGTGCCAGCAGTTTAACCCGGGACAGGGCTATGAGTGGCTACACCTTC
TRBV3-1/TRBV3-2	-	TRBJ1-3	-	CASSPTLRSGNTIYF	TGTGCCAGCAGTCCGACTTTAAGGTCTGGAAACACCATATATTTT
TRBV29-1	-	TRBJ1-2	-	CSAGQVSYGYTF	TGCAGCGCGGGGCAGGTTAGCTATGGCTACACCTTC
TRBV4-1	-	TRBJ1-2	-	CASSQVSDSTNYGYTF	TGCGCCAGCAGCCAAGTGTCCGACAGCACTAACTATGGCTACACCTTC
TRBV3-1/TRBV3-2	many	TRBJ2-7	TRBD1	CASSLDRGQEYF	TGTGCCAGCAGCCTCGACAGGGGCCAAGAGTACTTC
TRBV19	-	TRBJ1-5	-	CASKLQGRSNQPQHF	TGTGCCAGCAAACTTCAGGGAAGGAGCAATCAGCCCCAGCATTTT
TRBV4-3	-	TRBJ2-7	TRBD1	CASSQDLDRGDEQYF	TGCGCCAGCAGCCAAGATTTGGACAGGGGGGACGAGCAGTACTTC
TRBV7-3	-	TRBJ1-6	TRBD1	CASSLNRGQSPLHF	TGTGCCAGCAGCTTAAACAGGGGCCAATCACCCCTCCACTTT
TRBV6-6	-	TRBJ2-5	TRBD2	CASSGTSGQETQYF	TGTGCCAGCAGTGGGACTAGCGGACAAGAGACCCAGTACTTC
TRBV6-1	once	TRBJ1-4	-	CASSAQGLANEKLFF	TGTGCCAGCAGCGCGCAGGGTTTGGCTAATGAAAAACTGTTTTTT
TRBV6-6	-	TRBJ1-2	-	CASKSNGEDGYTF	TGTGCCAGCAAATCGAACGGCGAGGATGGCTACACCTTC
TRBV7-3	once	TRBJ2-2	TRBD1	CASSLYGTGVAGELFF	TGTGCCAGCAGCTTATACGGGACAGGGGTGGCCGGGGAGCTGTTTTTT
TRBV7-2	once	TRBJ1-2	-	CASRPPGDGNYGYTF	TGTGCCAGCAGACCTCCAGGGGACGGAAACTATGGCTACACCTTC
TRBV19	-	TRBJ1-2	-	CASSISQASNYGYTF	TGTGCCAGTAGTATCAGTCAGGCCAGTAACTATGGCTACACCTTC
TRBV7-9	-	TRBJ2-2	-	CASSRTGRGGAGELFF	TGTGCCAGCAGCCGAACGGGCAGGGGAGGGGCCGGGGAGCTGTTTTTT
TRBV9	-	TRBJ2-7	TRBD1	CASSRQGLGYEQYF	TGTGCCAGCAGCCGACAGGGTCTTGGCTACGAGCAGTACTTC
TRBV9	-	TRBJ2-1	TRBD2	CASSGPSGSYNEQFF	TGTGCCAGCAGCGGACCTAGCGGGAGCTACAATGAGCAGTTCTTC